This T cell receptor beta chain was documented in a study of response to subunit inactivated influenza vaccine. MiXCR, run by TCRdb on the RT-PCR reads, gives a single entry per CDR3 protein. This table has 540,000 or so distinct CDR3 sequences, roughly 13% appearing once. The V end lost 1 base, the J end lost 6 bases, and 12 bases lay between the germline ends. This CDR3 region has 15 residues. Germline CDR1 is SGHAT and CDR2 is FQNNGV. Remarks on this clonotype: Antigen: not known.

Overall study results and limits: Seasonal influenza vaccination, on each occasion, was suggested by the authors to recruit few new T cells.

This material consisted of PBMCs from blood, taken 45 days after vaccination. The receptor comes from a man aged 45-60 years who received an inactivated influenza vaccine. V is TRBV11-2 and J is TRBJ1-4; D might be TRBD1 (5 bases). CDR3 residues: CASSLAGLRDEKLFF. Written as DNA, the CDR3 is TGTGCCAGCAGCTTAGCGGGGCTAAGGGATGAAAAACTGTTTTTT. Full variable domain (remainder filled in from reference TRBV11-2 and TRBJ1-4): EAGVAQSPRYKIIEKRQSVAFWCNPISGHATLYWYQQILGQGPKLLIQFQNNGVVDDSQLPKDRFSAERLKGVDSTLKIQPAKLEDSAVYLCASSLAGLRDEKLFFGSGTQLSVL.